Following are 10 T cell receptor beta chains from one sample sequenced in a study of T cell repertoires in cytomegalovirus infection. TCRdb redid the calling of the reads with MiXCR, one entry per CDR3 protein. The repertoire holds approximately 180,000 distinct CDR3 sequences, about 17% seen once, with 20% to 25% in the top ten. Input material: CD8+ T cells from PBMCs. The receptors shown here come from a human donor in good health (CMV status not recorded). Some clones in this sample may be carry-over from other donors' samples.

This clonotype was observed a handful of times. The chain uses TRBV12-3 or TRBV12-4 and TRBJ1-1; unclear D gene. This CDR3 spans 14 amino acids. Deletions cut 4 bases from V and 1 base from J, with 10 bases between. CDR3 coding DNA: TGTGCCAGCAGTTCCGCGGGCCCGAACACTGAAGCTTTCTTT. Protein sequence: CASSSAGPNTEAFF.

The chain links TRBV7-6 to TRBJ2-3, with D perhaps given as TRBD1 or TRBD2 (6 bases each). The V gene lost 4 bases and the J gene lost 0 bases, with 17 bases spanning the gap. The CDR3 spans 17 residues. Germline loops: CDR1 SGHVS, CDR2 FNYEAQ. This chain's CDR3 is CASSWGRGGPSTDTQYF. CDR3 DNA: TGTGCCAGCAGCTGGGGGCGAGGGGGGCCTAGCACAGATACGCAGTATTTT. Full variable domain (remainder filled in from reference TRBV7-6 and TRBJ2-3): GAGVSQSPRYKVTKRGQDVALRCDPISGHVSLYWYRQALGQGPEFLTYFNYEAQQDKSGLPNDRFSAERPEGSISTLTIQRTEQRDSAMYRCASSWGRGGPSTDTQYFGPGTRLTVL.

J is TRBJ2-4 and V is TRBV7-2, with 9 bases that match TRBD2. V was clipped by 1 base and J by 4 bases; unmatched bases: 5. The CDR3 runs to 16 residues. Germline CDR1 is SGHTA and CDR2 is FQGNSA. The CDR3 sequence: CASSLVGGGVKNIQYF. DNA for the CDR3: TGTGCCAGCAGCTTAGTCGGCGGGGGGGTTAAAAACATTCAGTACTTC.

The genes are TRBV7-3 and TRBJ2-1; D possibly matches TRBD1 or TRBD2 (5 bases each). The V gene's germline CDR1 is SGHTA and CDR2 FQGTGA. Trimming pared 4 bases from V and 10 bases from J, leaving 14 bases between. The CDR3 is 13 residues long. CDR3 sequence: CASSSGTGLEQFF. The CDR3 DNA follows: TGTGCCAGCAGCTCAGGCACGGGGCTCGAGCAGTTCTTC.

DNA of the CDR3: TGTGCCAGCAGTCCCGATCCGACCCGGGACAGGGGGCTTCCTGGGGCTTTCTTT. This gives the protein CASSPDPTRDRGLPGAFF. The V and J genes are TRBV6-1 and TRBJ1-1; the match to TRBD1 covers 12 bases. Germline V lookup: CDR1 MNHNS, CDR2 SASEGT. This CDR3 is 18 amino acids long. With 5 bases clipped from V and 11 bases from J, the junction kept 21 bases outside the gene matches.

This clonotype was seen a few times. V gene TRBV7-9 combines with J gene TRBJ1-1; 9 bases line up with TRBD1. V was pared by 6 bases and J by 0 bases, with 11 bases of the junction left unmatched. Germline-derived CDR1 and CDR2 are SEHNR and FQNEAQ (reference sequence). The length of the CDR3 is 17 residues. The CDR3 region has the DNA TGTGCCAGCAGATCACCTAGAAGGGACAGGGTGAACACTGAAGCTTTCTTT. Its protein product is CASRSPRRDRVNTEAFF.

This chain uses TRBV4-3 with TRBJ2-7, with D tentatively TRBD1 or TRBD2 (5 bases each). V was clipped by 2 bases and J by 4 bases, with 15 bases between them. The germline V gene has CDR1 LGHNA and CDR2 YSLEER. This CDR3 contains 15 residues. CDR3 region: CASSQSRGVWYEQYF. The DNA of the CDR3 is TGCGCCAGCAGCCAAAGCCGAGGGGTCTGGTACGAGCAGTACTTC.

The chain is built from TRBV27 and TRBJ2-2; tentatively, D is TRBD1 or TRBD2 (5 bases each). CDR1 MNHEY and CDR2 SMNVEV come from the germline V gene (reference sequence). Trimming stripped 2 bases from V and 4 bases from J, with 14 bases between. The length of the CDR3 is 16 residues. The CDR3 DNA is TGTGCCAGCAGTTTAGGGAGTAGGGGTGTCACCGGGGAGCTGTTTTTT. Amino acids: CASSLGSRGVTGELFF.

CDR3 region: CAISESRTSVAETQYF. The CDR3 DNA reads TGTGCCATCAGTGAGTCGAGGACTAGCGTGGCCGAGACCCAGTACTTC. The gene calls are TRBV10-3 and TRBJ2-5, with TRBD2 matching 9 bases. V trimming: 0 bases; J trimming: 5 bases; junction bases outside the gene matches: 7. CDR3 size: 16 residues. Germline V gene sequence: CDR1 ENHRY, CDR2 SYGVKD.

The CDR3 sequence is CASSLAEMGLNTEAFF. The CDR3 region has the DNA TGTGCCAGCAGCTTGGCCGAGATGGGGCTGAACACTGAAGCTTTCTTT. V is TRBV7-6 and J is TRBJ1-1; D possibly corresponds to TRBD1 (5 bases). V shed 3 bases and J shed 0 bases, with 14 bases lying between them. The CDR3 runs 16 residues. Germline V gene lookup returns CDR1 SGHVS and CDR2 FNYEAQ.